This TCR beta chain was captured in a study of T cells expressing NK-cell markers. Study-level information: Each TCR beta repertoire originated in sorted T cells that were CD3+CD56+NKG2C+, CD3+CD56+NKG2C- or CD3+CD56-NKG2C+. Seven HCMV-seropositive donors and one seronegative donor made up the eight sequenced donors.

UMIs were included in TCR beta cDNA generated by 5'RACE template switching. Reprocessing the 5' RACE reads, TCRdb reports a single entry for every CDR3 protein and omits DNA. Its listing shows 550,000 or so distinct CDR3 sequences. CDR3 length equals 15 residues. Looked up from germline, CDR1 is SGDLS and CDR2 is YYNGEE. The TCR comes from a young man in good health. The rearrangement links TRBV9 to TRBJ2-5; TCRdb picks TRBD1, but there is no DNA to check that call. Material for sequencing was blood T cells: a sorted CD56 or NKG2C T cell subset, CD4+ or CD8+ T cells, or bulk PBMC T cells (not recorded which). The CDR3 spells CASSVVGNPQETQYF.